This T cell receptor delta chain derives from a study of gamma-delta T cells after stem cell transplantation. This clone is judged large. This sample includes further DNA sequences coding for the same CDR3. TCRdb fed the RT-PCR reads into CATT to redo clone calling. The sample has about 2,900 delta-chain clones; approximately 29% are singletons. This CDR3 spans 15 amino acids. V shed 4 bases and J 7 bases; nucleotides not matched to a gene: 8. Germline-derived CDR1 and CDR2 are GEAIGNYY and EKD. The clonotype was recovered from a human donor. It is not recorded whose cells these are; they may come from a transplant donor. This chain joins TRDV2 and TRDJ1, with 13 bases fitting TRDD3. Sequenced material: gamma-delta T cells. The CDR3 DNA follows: TGTGCCTGTGATTTCGTACTGGGGGATACGGGTAAACTCATCTTT. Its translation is CACDFVLGDTGKLIF.